The rows below give T cell receptor beta chains drawn from one sample of a study of OX40 agonist ivuxolimab in advanced cancers. Generated by immunoSEQ multiplex PCR, the TCRdb table keeps only in-frame clones and is missing some. The sample has some 11,000 clones; more than 70% are singletons. The sample here was CD4+ or CD8+ T cells sorted from blood, taken in a trial of the OX40 agonist ivuxolimab. These receptors originate from an adult with an advanced solid tumor such as melanoma, head and neck, liver or kidney cancer. The CDR3 runs from the conserved cysteine through the conserved F or W. D genes are given only for firm matches. Size tells how often a clone was seen (once, few, many) or the class of an expanded clone, and some rows leave it out.

J,D,size,V,CDR3,DNA
TRBJ1-4,-,-,TRBV6-1,CASSKNRDTNEKLFF,TGTGCCAGCAGTAAGAACAGGGACACTAATGAAAAACTGTTTTTT
TRBJ1-1,-,few,TRBV19,CASSIAGPTEAFF,TGTGCCAGTAGTATCGCAGGTCCCACTGAAGCTTTCTTT
TRBJ2-3,-,-,TRBV13,CASSARGGWDTQYF,TGTGCCAGCAGTGCTCGAGGGGGTTGGGATACGCAGTATTTT
TRBJ1-5,-,once,TRBV7-2,CASNPSEAFGNQPQHF,TGTGCCAGCAACCCGAGTGAGGCCTTTGGCAATCAGCCCCAGCATTTT
TRBJ1-4,-,-,TRBV11-1,CASSSQPPEKLFF,TGTGCCAGCAGCTCACAGCCCCCGGAAAAACTGTTTTTT
TRBJ2-3,TRBD2,-,TRBV11-3,CASSPTSARLDTQYF,TGTGCCAGCAGTCCGACTAGCGCTCGGTTAGATACGCAGTATTTT
TRBJ2-7,TRBD1,-,TRBV6-1,CASSGDLRDRSYEQYF,TGTGCCAGCAGTGGAGACCTCCGGGACAGGAGCTACGAGCAGTACTTC
TRBJ1-1,-,-,TRBV9,CASSLSNAGDTEAFF,TGTGCCAGCAGCCTTTCTAACGCAGGGGACACTGAAGCTTTCTTT
TRBJ1-3,-,-,TRBV5-6,CASSLDQGSGNTIYF,TGTGCCAGCAGCTTAGACCAGGGATCTGGAAACACCATATATTTT
TRBJ2-3,-,-,TRBV7-9,CASRHAAGGTDTQYF,TGTGCCAGCAGGCACGCCGCCGGCGGCACAGATACGCAGTATTTT
TRBJ1-1,-,medium-sized,TRBV6-5,CASSLFQGFEAFF,TGTGCCAGCAGTCTGTTTCAGGGATTTGAAGCTTTCTTT
TRBJ2-3,-,once,TRBV25-1,CASSVTDTQYF,TGTGCCAGCAGTGTCACAGATACGCAGTATTTT
TRBJ2-7,TRBD1,-,TRBV5-1,CASSLGGQARNYEQYF,TGCGCCAGCAGCTTGGGAGGACAGGCGAGAAACTACGAGCAGTACTTC
TRBJ2-3,-,-,TRBV7-9,CASSLVGKGDTDTQYF,TGTGCCAGCAGCTTAGTGGGTAAGGGTGACACAGATACGCAGTATTTT
TRBJ2-3,-,-,TRBV7-9,CASSLVVTHQSTDTQYF,TGTGCCAGCAGCTTAGTGGTGACTCACCAAAGCACAGATACGCAGTATTTT
TRBJ2-5,-,-,TRBV7-9,CASSLVLRGAEETQYF,TGTGCCAGCAGCTTAGTCTTAAGGGGGGCGGAAGAGACCCAGTACTTC
TRBJ2-3,-,-,TRBV9,CASSVGPRADTQYF,TGTGCCAGCAGCGTGGGTCCGAGGGCAGATACGCAGTATTTT
TRBJ1-2,-,-,TRBV7-2,CASSPSNGALGYTF,TGTGCCAGCAGCCCTTCCAACGGGGCCCTTGGCTACACCTTC
TRBJ2-2,-,-,TRBV4-1,CASSLYTGELFF,TGCGCCAGCAGCCTTTACACCGGGGAGCTGTTTTTT
TRBJ2-3,-,few,TRBV5-5,CASSSPDTSSTDTQYF,TGTGCCAGCAGCTCCCCTGATACATCTAGCACAGATACGCAGTATTTT
TRBJ1-2,-,-,TRBV27,CASSSGHPSGYTF,TGTGCCAGCAGTTCGGGACACCCCTCTGGCTACACCTTC
TRBJ2-1,TRBD2,-,TRBV7-3,CASSLAGGYNEQFF,TGTGCCAGCAGCTTAGCGGGGGGCTACAATGAGCAGTTCTTC
TRBJ2-7,TRBD1,-,TRBV27,CASSLTGQGGDYEQYF,TGTGCCAGCAGTTTGACCGGACAGGGAGGTGACTACGAGCAGTACTTC
TRBJ2-5,-,-,TRBV2,CASSDSELETQYF,TGTGCCAGCAGTGACAGCGAATTGGAGACCCAGTACTTC
TRBJ1-2,-,-,TRBV9,CASSGGDSNYGYTF,TGTGCCAGCAGCGGAGGAGACAGTAACTATGGCTACACCTTC
TRBJ2-6,-,-,TRBV13,CASRDAPHASSGANVLTF,TGTGCCAGCAGAGATGCCCCCCACGCGTCCTCTGGGGCCAACGTCCTGACTTTC
TRBJ1-6,-,few,TRBV4-3,CASSQEPTPPLHF,TGCGCCAGCAGCCAAGAACCCACGCCACCCCTCCACTTT
TRBJ2-1,TRBD2,few,TRBV7-8,CASSLGEGDEQFF,TGTGCCAGCAGCTTAGGGGAGGGCGATGAGCAGTTCTTC
TRBJ2-4,-,medium-sized,TRBV7-9,CASSLNPGIKAKNIQYF,TGTGCCAGCAGCTTAAATCCGGGGATTAAAGCCAAAAACATTCAGTACTTC
TRBJ2-6,TRBD1,-,TRBV7-9,CASSLAKTGSSGANVLTF,TGTGCCAGCAGCTTAGCCAAGACAGGGAGCTCTGGGGCCAACGTCCTGACTTTC
TRBJ1-6,-,large,TRBV4-1,CASSQEPTPPLHF,TGCGCCAGCAGCCAAGAACCCACGCCACCCCTCCACTTT